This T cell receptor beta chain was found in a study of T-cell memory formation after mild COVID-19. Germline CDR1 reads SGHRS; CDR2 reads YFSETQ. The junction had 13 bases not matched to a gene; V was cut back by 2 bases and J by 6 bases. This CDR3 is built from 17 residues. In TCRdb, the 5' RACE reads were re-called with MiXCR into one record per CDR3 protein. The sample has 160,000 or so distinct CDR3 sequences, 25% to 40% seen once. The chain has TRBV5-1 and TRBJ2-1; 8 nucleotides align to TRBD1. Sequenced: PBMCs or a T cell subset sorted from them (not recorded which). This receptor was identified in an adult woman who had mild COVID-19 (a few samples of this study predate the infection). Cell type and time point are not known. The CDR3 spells CASSFAGGRMAGNEQFF. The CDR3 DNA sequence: TGCGCCAGCAGCTTCGCAGGGGGCCGTATGGCGGGCAATGAGCAGTTCTTC.